These 5 T cell receptor beta chains originate from one sample sequenced in a study of T cells in Graves' hyperthyroidism and ophthalmopathy. RNA transcripts provided the source from which TCR beta CDR3 regions were amplified. The TCR CDR3 first-round RT-PCR relied on the HTBI primer set. TCRdb re-derived calls from the multiplex PCR reads in MiXCR, one entry per CDR3 protein. In the table there are hundreds of thousands of distinct CDR3 sequences, approximately 15% of which are singletons. Sequenced: blood. The receptors here all came from a woman aged 18 to 35 with Graves' hyperthyroidism.

This clonotype was counted at least ten times. This chain joins TRBV6-1 and TRBJ1-5; D is undetermined. CDR3 length: 13 amino acids. Germline lookup yields CDR1 MNHNS and CDR2 SASEGT. V was cut by 5 bases and J by 7 bases, with 12 bases left in between. This CDR3 is CASSSLRAQPQHF. The CDR3 region has the DNA TGTGCCAGCAGTTCACTGCGGGCACAGCCCCAGCATTTT.

This clonotype was seen many times. The chain has TRBV11-3 and TRBJ2-2; 12 nucleotides agree with TRBD2. The CDR3 has 15 amino acids. Trimming cost V 5 bases and J 4 bases; bases outside gene matches: 2. Germline-derived CDR1 and CDR2 are SGHNT and YENEEA. The CDR3 protein is CASSTTSGSTGELFF. CDR3 DNA: TGTGCCAGCAGCACGACTAGCGGGAGCACCGGGGAGCTGTTTTTT. The whole variable domain, remainder taken from reference TRBV11-3 and TRBJ2-2, is EAGVVQSPRYKIIEKKQPVAFWCNPISGHNTLYWYLQNLGQGPELLIRYENEEAVDDSQLPKDRFSAERLKGVDSTLKIQPAELGDSAVYLCASSTTSGSTGELFFGEGSRLTVL.

This clonotype has a count of ten or more. The gene calls are TRBV30 and TRBJ2-1, with 8 bases fitting TRBD2. Germline V gives CDR1 GTSNPN, CDR2 SVGIG (reference sequence). V trimming: 3 bases; J trimming: 1 base; junction bases outside the gene matches: 14. The CDR3 contains 18 residues. CDR3 bases: TGTGCCTGGAGACGACTCTTTAGCGGGATGCGGTCCTACAATGAGCAGTTCTTC. This codes for CAWRRLFSGMRSYNEQFF.

The chain is built from TRBV19 and TRBJ1-2; the match to TRBD1 covers 8 bases. This CDR3 spans 15 amino acids. CDR1 and CDR2 (germline): LNHDA, SQIVND (reference sequence). With 4 bases clipped from V and 4 bases from J, the junction kept 8 bases outside the gene matches. The CDR3 DNA reads as TGTGCCAGTAGTACCCCGGGACAGGATACCTATGGCTACACCTTC. Protein: CASSTPGQDTYGYTF.

This clonotype was found a few times. V usage is TRBV5-4 and J usage is TRBJ2-7; TRBD2 matches at 10 bases. This CDR3 is built from 16 residues. V gave up 4 bases and J gave up 0 bases; unmatched junction bases: 7. CDR1 SGHNT and CDR2 YYREEE come from the germline V gene (reference sequence). In nucleotides, the CDR3 is TGTGCCAGCAGCATCGGACTAGCGGAATACTCCTACGAGCAGTACTTC. Its translation: CASSIGLAEYSYEQYF.